This T cell receptor (beta chain) was sequenced in a study of cytomegalovirus exposure and HLA in healthy donors. Study observations and caveats: The authors later found TCR association rates varying by HLA locus, with DRB1 most and HLA-C fewest. In an earlier analysis, in approximately 570 donors, most V segments appeared productive either ~90% or ~30% of the time. CMV serostatus was the sole immune exposure data available. TCR beta V- and J-gene trimming was later associated with a missense DCLRE1C variant.

Use of 60 Vbeta and 13 Jbeta primers characterized the PCR. Clones were read by immunoSEQ multiplex PCR, and TCRdb kept only the in-frame ones, dropping some. The sample lists 150,000 to 180,000 clones, less than 80% seen once, with around 1.9% in the top ten. With regard to this clone: Its specificity is not known.

The V and J ends lost 0 bases and 1 base respectively, with 10 bases between them. This CDR3 spans 15 amino acids. CDR1 and CDR2 (germline): SGHDN, FVKESK. The chain employs TRBV14 and TRBJ2-7; D unclear. This clonotype was sampled from a man in his thirties or forties in good health and CMV-seronegative. Sequenced: PBMCs. The CDR3 nucleotides read TGTGCCAGCAGCCAAGAGTGGCAGGCTTCCTACGAGCAGTACTTC. Amino acids: CASSQEWQASYEQYF.